This T cell receptor (beta chain) was found in a study of Graves' ophthalmopathy and Graves' hyperthyroidism. The TCR beta CDR3 regions underwent amplification from RNA transcripts. RT-PCR in the first round used HTBI primers; a second-round multiplex PCR followed. MiXCR was run by TCRdb on the multiplex PCR reads, yielding one entry per CDR3 protein. The table includes over a million distinct CDR3 sequences, around a third detected once. This clonotype was seen at least ten times. Its antigen remains unidentified. The CDR3 spans 13 residues. V was trimmed by 6 bases and J by 2 bases, leaving 14 bases between them. Germline V CDR1 and CDR2: DFQATT, SNEGSKA (reference sequence). Study-level findings and limits: Researchers report that a 13-signature model separated ophthalmopathy from stable hyperthyroidism, posting around 90% sensitivity and 81.08% specificity. Most expanded clonotypes from thyroid (those above 0.001 frequency) were also found in blood.

Hyperthyroidism was new, under 2 months, in patients aged 18 to 65. Excluded: other autoimmune disease, uncontrolled infection, pregnancy or lactation. The receptor was isolated from an adult man with Graves' hyperthyroidism. The V call is TRBV20-1, the J call TRBJ2-7; D possibly corresponds to TRBD2 (5 bases). Material for sequencing was peripheral blood or thyroid tissue (not recorded which). CDR3 sequence (DNA): TGCAGTGCCCCGGTGAGCGGTACCTACGAGCAGTACTTC. Its translation: CSAPVSGTYEQYF.